This T cell receptor beta chain was captured in a study of cytomegalovirus exposure and HLA in healthy donors. PCR involved 60 Vbeta and 13 Jbeta primers. TCRdb's copy holds only in-frame clones and misses some; the assay was immunoSEQ multiplex PCR. The repertoire holds some 130,000 clones, with 70% to 80% as singletons. Though probably carrying unrecorded immune exposures, donors were nominally healthy at sampling. About this clone: Its target is unknown.

Findings and caveats of the study: The dataset shows that most TCR sequences were rare, while some public TCRs occurred in many donors. The productive fraction for most TCR beta V segments was about 90% or about 30% in an earlier analysis.

The clonotype originates from a woman between 45 and 60 years old in good health and CMV-seropositive. What was sequenced was PBMCs.

The CDR3: CASSQYRESQPQHF. The CDR3 coding sequence is TGTGCCAGCAGTCAATACAGGGAAAGTCAGCCCCAGCATTTT. The chain employs TRBV6-5 and TRBJ1-5, with TRBD1 as a possible D gene (6 bases). The V end lost 5 bases, the J end lost 6 bases, and 14 bases lay between the germline ends. CDR3 length equals 14 residues. CDR1 is MNHEY and CDR2 is SVGAGI in the germline V gene.